This paragraph covers one T cell receptor beta chain sequence. Documented time point: after dendritic cell vaccination, including at tumor progression/relapse. The entry originates in a study of glioma-infiltrating T cells after dendritic cell vaccination. TCRdb's table, derived via immunoSEQ multiplex PCR, lists solely in-frame clones and lacks some. The sample holds 70,000 to 95,000 clones; roughly 84% are singletons and the top ten take more than 2%. Trimming cost V 1 base and J 4 bases, with 10 bases left between them. The CDR3 contains 14 residues. Per germline, CDR1 SNHLY and CDR2 FYNNEI. This rearrangement joins TRBV2 to TRBJ1-2; D might be TRBD1 (5 bases). The specimen was blood, collected after dendritic cell vaccination. This TCR was recovered from a human donor with glioblastoma. The CDR3 bases are TGTGCCAGCAGTGAAGGGCCGACAGTCTATGGCTACACCTTC. Encoded protein: CASSEGPTVYGYTF.